Reported below is one T cell receptor beta chain. This clonotype occurred many times. Which antigen it targets is not known. No clone much larger than this one lies a single base away; base qualities are absent. The data originate from a study of neurological immune-mediated disorders (dated by TCRdb to about 2019). Context from the whole study: Using UMI-based sequencing, the study compared peripheral blood TCR-beta repertoires from patients with HTLV-I-associated myelopathy (HAM/TSP), patients with multiple sclerosis, and healthy controls. The roughly 100 TCR-beta libraries covered PBMC samples along with longitudinal samples, technical triplicates, and paired sorted CD4+ and CD8+ T-cell subsets. The cohort comprised roughly 69 subjects: 15 or so HAM/TSP patients, around 34 multiple sclerosis patients and 20 healthy controls.

Beyond this particular receptor, the publication reports: No identical CDR3 amino acid sequences were found to be shared among expanded clones across subjects, suggesting that TCR-beta repertoires were private in all groups. TCR clonal expansion was highest in HAM/TSP patients and lowest in MS patients, with MS patients falling below even healthy controls.

cDNA was synthesized by template-switch 5'RACE using a primer carrying a 10-nucleotide random unique molecular identifier by which each TCR transcript was tagged. Every sequencing run covered 15-18 subjects and yielded more than 170 million TCR-beta sequences. Total RNA was extracted with the RNeasy kit. Using the KAPA Real-time Library Amplification kit, TCR-beta VDJ regions were amplified with primers for the TCR constant region and the 5'RACE anchor. Sample indexes and Illumina adaptors were added in a first PCR, after which library yield was increased in a second PCR. The roughly 650 bp TCR product was size-selected on a 2% E-gel SizeSelection system after Ampure bead purification. Before pooling, library quality was checked on a Bioanalyzer, concentration was measured with Qubit, and libraries were quantified with the Kapa Library Quantification kit. An Illumina HiSeq 2500 was used to sequence the libraries paired-end at 2 x 150 bp. To increase sequence diversity, about 25-31% phiX was spiked into each library pool. The original pipeline was this. Quality-filtered reads were processed with the UMI-based MiGEC pipeline, which removed over 75% of raw TCR sequences during error correction. IMGT germline references were used for aligning VDJ genes, and each clonotype was defined as a unique CDR3 amino acid sequence together with its V-J genes. Clonal expansion, Shannon diversity and CDR3 relatedness (CalcPairwiseDistances, ClusterSamples) were evaluated with VDJtools, and phylogenetic trees were built with CLCbio workbench. Clones with at least 8 unique UMIs were defined as expanded, with this threshold being based on coefficient-of-variation modelling across technical triplicates. TCRdb's own reprocessing of the public reads used fastp at Q25 and MiXCR and kept productive beta chains. CDR3 protein sequences are deduplicated, and each keeps its most common genes and DNA. TCRdb's processing, not the study's, gives the V and J calls here. Across this sample there are about 53,000 distinct CDR3 sequences, with around 17% seen only once. Of the sample, roughly 4.4% is held by the ten largest clones.

The healthy controls were volunteers from blood banks in Maryland, USA. For unsorted PBMC libraries, 2 million PBMCs were used after storage in RNAlater at -80 degrees C until RNA extraction. Peripheral blood was subjected to Ficoll-Hypaque density gradient centrifugation to isolate PBMCs, which were then cryopreserved in liquid nitrogen. The cysteine opens and the phenylalanine closes a CDR3 of 12 amino acids. The kept DNA is CDR3 alone, 36 bases in frame from the first base. The germline V gene supplies CDR1 MNHEY and CDR2 SVGAGI. V was cut back by 8 bases and J by 9 bases, leaving a gap of 14 bases between them.

The chain couples TRBV6-5 to TRBJ2-1, and perhaps TRBD2 as D gene, on 6 matching bases. The source is a man aged 55 to 70 in good health. Sequencing was carried out using PBMCs. The DNA reads as follows: TGTGCCAGCGGGAGGACTCGTTCTGAGCAGTTCTTC. Its translation reads: CASGRTRSEQFF.